The 9 T cell receptor beta chains below were found in one sample sequenced in a study of cytomegalovirus exposure and HLA in healthy donors. The PCR was carried out with 60 Vbeta primers and 13 Jbeta primers. TCRdb's copy holds only in-frame clones and misses some; the assay was immunoSEQ multiplex PCR. The sample yields roughly 150,000 clones, approximately 78% seen once. The sequenced sample was PBMCs. The source is a girl aged 2-10 years in good health and CMV-seropositive.

This clone was recorded only once. CDR3 sequence: CASRHSQGYEQYF. The CDR3 region has the DNA TGTGCCAGCAGACATAGTCAGGGCTACGAGCAGTACTTC. J is TRBJ2-7 and V is TRBV6-6; D is possibly TRBD1 (5 bases). The germline gives CDR1 MNHNY, CDR2 SVGAGI (reference sequence). The ends were cut back, 6 bases at V and 3 bases at J, with 12 bases in the middle. CDR3 length: 13 amino acids.

The gene calls are TRBV5-6 and TRBJ1-1; possibly TRBD1 for D (6 bases). V shed 0 bases and J shed 9 bases, with 12 bases lying between them. CDR3 length equals 13 residues. The germline V gene has CDR1 SGHDT and CDR2 YYEEEE. For the CDR3, the DNA is TGTGCCAGCAGCTTGGGAGAGGGGGATAAAGCTTTCTTT. Its protein is CASSLGEGDKAFF. The complete variable domain, with remaining parts taken from reference TRBV5-6 and TRBJ1-1, reads DAGVTQSPTHLIKTRGQQVTLRCSPKSGHDTVSWYQQALGQGPQFIFQYYEEEERQRGNFPDRFSGHQFPNYSSELNVNALLLGDSALYLCASSLGEGDKAFFGQGTRLTVV.

The chain has TRBV28 and TRBJ2-5; 11 bases map to TRBD2. The V gene's germline CDR1 is MDHEN and CDR2 SYDVKM. Trimming at V came to 8 bases and at J to 1 base, leaving 3 bases not matched to a gene. The CDR3 has 14 amino acids. CDR3 in DNA: TGTGCCAGCCGGGGACTAGCGGTCCAAGAGACCCAGTACTTC. This gives the protein CASRGLAVQETQYF.

This clone was counted a few times. The chain employs TRBV19 and TRBJ1-4; 8 bases align to TRBD1. The CDR3 is 14 residues long. Unmatched junction bases numbered 6, after V lost 4 bases and J lost 8 bases. Germline CDR1 and CDR2: LNHDA and SQIVND (reference sequence). CDR3 sequence: CASSTLGQGEKLFF. Here the CDR3 DNA reads TGTGCCAGTAGTACTCTAGGACAGGGAGAAAAACTGTTTTTT.

V is TRBV28 and J is TRBJ1-5; TRBD1 matches 9 bases. The CDR3 consists of 14 residues. Germline CDR1 is MDHEN and CDR2 is SYDVKM. V was clipped by 5 bases and J by 6 bases; unmatched bases: 5. The CDR3 DNA reads TGTGCCAGCAGTCGACAGGGGGAGGCTCAGCCCCAGCATTTT. Amino acid sequence: CASSRQGEAQPQHF. Using reference TRBV28 and TRBJ1-5 for the parts outside the CDR3, the full variable domain is DVKVTQSSRYLVKRTGEKVFLECVQDMDHENMFWYRQDPGLGLRLIYFSYDVKMKEKGDIPEGYSVSREKKERFSLILESASTNQTSMYLCASSRQGEAQPQHFGDGTRLSIL.

This chain connects TRBV7-9 to TRBJ1-5; D possibly corresponds to TRBD1 (5 bases). Trimming took off 1 base at V and 4 bases at J, with 8 bases between the two ends. The V gene's germline CDR1 is SEHNR and CDR2 FQNEAQ (reference sequence). CDR3 length equals 14 residues. In DNA, the CDR3 is TGTGCCAGCAGCTTAGAGGGGTGGAATCAGCCCCAGCATTTT. As protein: CASSLEGWNQPQHF.

This clone came up once. This chain joins TRBV19 and TRBJ1-1; the D is unclear. The V gene lost 3 bases and the J gene lost 1 base, with 15 bases spanning the gap. Germline CDR1 and CDR2: LNHDA and SQIVND (reference sequence). The CDR3 covers 16 residues. The CDR3 bases are TGTGCCAGTAGTATTATCTGGGAGGCGGGGAACACTGAAGCTTTCTTT. The encoded protein is CASSIIWEAGNTEAFF. Together with reference TRBV19 and TRBJ1-1, the CDR3 gives the full variable domain: DGGITQSPKYLFRKEGQNVTLSCEQNLNHDAMYWYRQDPGQGLRLIYYSQIVNDFQKGDIAEGYSVSREKKESFPLTVTSAQKNPTAFYLCASSIIWEAGNTEAFFGQGTRLTVV.

A few counts support this clone. The chain employs TRBV7-8 and TRBJ2-1; 14 nucleotides agree with TRBD2. Germline values: CDR1 SGHVS, CDR2 FQNEAQ. The CDR3 has 17 residues. V was clipped by 5 bases and J by 1 base; unmatched bases: 4. Here the CDR3 DNA reads TGTGCCAGCAGCCCGGGACTAGCGGGAGCGTCCTACAATGAGCAGTTCTTC. Encoded protein: CASSPGLAGASYNEQFF.

In its sample, this clone was seen once. The V gene is TRBV4-1, the J gene TRBJ1-1; 8 bases match TRBD1. J gave up 0 bases and V 2 bases, and 5 bases lay outside the gene matches. Germline lookup yields CDR1 MGHRA and CDR2 YSYEKL. This CDR3 comprises 16 residues. DNA for the CDR3: TGCGCCAGCAGCCAAACCCGGACAGGGCTGAACACTGAAGCTTTCTTT. Translation gives CASSQTRTGLNTEAFF.